These 10 T cell receptor beta chains were sequenced from one sample in a study of blood T cell repertoires in COVID-19. Libraries were prepared by immunoSEQ multiplex PCR; TCRdb keeps only in-frame clonotypes and omits some of them. The sample yields about 69,000 clones, approximately 86% seen once. What was sequenced was peripheral blood. These receptors originate from a man aged 35-49 years with COVID-19, enrolled during active disease.

This clone showed up just a few times. J is TRBJ1-6 and V is TRBV6-5; D is possibly TRBD1 (6 bases). Trimming pared 2 bases from V and 10 bases from J, leaving 12 bases between. This CDR3 has 14 amino acids. Per germline, CDR1 MNHEY and CDR2 SVGAGI. In DNA form, the CDR3 reads TGTGCCAGCAGTTACACGGGACACAACTCACCCCTCCACTTT. This gives the protein CASSYTGHNSPLHF.

The chain recombines TRBV6-5 with TRBJ1-5, with 8 bases identical to TRBD1. Germline values: CDR1 MNHEY, CDR2 SVGAGI. V was pared by 5 bases and J by 7 bases, with 10 bases of the junction left unmatched. The CDR3 totals 15 residues. CDR3 protein: CASSLQGAKWQPQHF. In DNA, the CDR3 is TGTGCCAGCAGTCTGCAGGGGGCAAAGTGGCAGCCCCAGCATTTT.

J is TRBJ2-5 and V is TRBV6-5; D gene ambiguous. Germline loops: CDR1 MNHEY, CDR2 SVGAGI. The CDR3 has 15 residues. The V end was cut by 5 bases, the J end by 2 bases, with 15 bases between. CDR3 protein: CASSPRPRTQETQYF. The CDR3 bases are TGTGCCAGCAGTCCCCGTCCTCGTACACAAGAGACCCAGTACTTC.

V gene TRBV6-5 combines with J gene TRBJ2-2, with a tentative D call TRBD1 (6 bases). Germline CDR1 is MNHEY and CDR2 is SVGAGI. The CDR3 covers 15 residues. Trimming removed 5 bases from V and 2 bases from J, with 12 bases in between. CDR3 nucleotides: TGTGCCAGCAGTCCCCAGGACAGAAACACCGGGGAGCTGTTTTTT. As protein: CASSPQDRNTGELFF.

The chain has TRBV11-2 and TRBJ2-7; TRBD2 is a possible D gene (7 bases). With 1 base removed from V and 0 bases from J, the gap between germline ends came to 13 bases. Germline loops: CDR1 SGHAT, CDR2 FQNNGV. The CDR3 is 16 residues long. CDR3 DNA sequence: TGTGCCAGCAGCTTAGTCGCGGGGGCGAGCTCCTACGAGCAGTACTTC. Its protein is CASSLVAGASSYEQYF.

This clone was picked up a small number of times. This chain links TRBV13 with TRBJ2-7; possibly TRBD1 for D (6 bases). V was trimmed by 5 bases and J by 3 bases, leaving 14 bases between them. This CDR3 has 14 amino acids. Germline V CDR1 and CDR2: PRHDT, FYEKMQ (reference sequence). The CDR3 DNA follows: TGTGCCAGCAGCACCCGGACAGAGCGCTACGAGCAGTACTTC. Residues: CASSTRTERYEQYF.

The chain uses TRBV6-5 and TRBJ1-5; D unresolved. Germline CDR1 reads MNHEY; CDR2 reads SVGAGI. The CDR3 runs to 13 residues. The V and J ends lost 0 bases and 5 bases respectively, with 5 bases between them. In DNA, the CDR3 is TGTGCCAGCAGTTACTCGGGCGATCAGCCCCAGCATTTT. Encoded protein: CASSYSGDQPQHF.

This CDR3 reads CASSSARVLETQYF. CDR3 DNA sequence: TGTGCCAGCAGCTCGGCTCGGGTTTTGGAGACCCAGTACTTC. The chain recombines TRBV7-6 with TRBJ2-5; D gene ambiguous. The CDR3 is made up of 14 amino acids. Trimming removed 4 bases at V and 5 bases at J, with 14 bases between. The V gene's germline CDR1 is SGHVS and CDR2 FNYEAQ. Full variable domain (rest looked up from reference TRBV7-6 and TRBJ2-5): GAGVSQSPRYKVTKRGQDVALRCDPISGHVSLYWYRQALGQGPEFLTYFNYEAQQDKSGLPNDRFSAERPEGSISTLTIQRTEQRDSAMYRCASSSARVLETQYFGPGTRLLVL.

V gene TRBV6-5 combines with J gene TRBJ1-1, with D tentatively TRBD1 (5 bases). The CDR3 spans 15 residues. V was clipped by 0 bases and J by 4 bases, with 12 bases between them. The germline gives CDR1 MNHEY, CDR2 SVGAGI. CDR3 coding DNA: TGTGCCAGCAGTTACTCGAGGACACTTGGCACTGAAGCTTTCTTT. Translated: CASSYSRTLGTEAFF.

The chain has TRBV6-5 and TRBJ1-5; D unresolved. Looked up from germline, CDR1 is MNHEY and CDR2 is SVGAGI. The CDR3 contains 12 residues. The V gene lost 6 bases and the J gene lost 7 bases, with 10 bases spanning the gap. This CDR3 reads CASRSGSQPQHF. CDR3 DNA: TGTGCCAGCAGGTCGGGGAGCCAGCCCCAGCATTTT.